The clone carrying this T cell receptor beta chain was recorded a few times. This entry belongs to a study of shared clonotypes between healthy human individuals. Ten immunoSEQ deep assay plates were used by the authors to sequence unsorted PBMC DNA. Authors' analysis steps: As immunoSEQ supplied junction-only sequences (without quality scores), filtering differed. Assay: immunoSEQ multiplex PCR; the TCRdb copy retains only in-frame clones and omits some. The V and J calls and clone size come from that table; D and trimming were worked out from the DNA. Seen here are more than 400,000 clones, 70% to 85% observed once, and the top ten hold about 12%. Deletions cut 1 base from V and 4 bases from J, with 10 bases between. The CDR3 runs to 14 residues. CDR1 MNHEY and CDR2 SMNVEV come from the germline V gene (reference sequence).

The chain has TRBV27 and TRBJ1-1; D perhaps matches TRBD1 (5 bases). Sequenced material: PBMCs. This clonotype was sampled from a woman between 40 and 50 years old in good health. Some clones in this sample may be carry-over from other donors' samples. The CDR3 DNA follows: TGTGCCAGCAGTTTATTCAGGGATGGCACTGAAGCTTTCTTT. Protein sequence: CASSLFRDGTEAFF.